Listed below are T cell receptor beta chains from one sample, sequenced in a study of blood T cell repertoires in COVID-19. The repertoire was sequenced with immunoSEQ multiplex PCR; TCRdb's copy has only in-frame clones and lacks some. The sample includes over 150,000 clones, over 75% of them seen just once. Sequencing was carried out using peripheral blood. The origin of the receptors is a man aged 65-85 years with acute or convalescent COVID-19. Each CDR3 is given with its conserved first and last residue. The order of the fields is J gene, D gene, V gene, clone size, CDR3 DNA, CDR3 protein. D genes are given only for firm matches. Rows give clone size only sometimes, using once, few, many, or a class for an expanded clone.

>TRBJ1-1|-|TRBV19|-
TGTGCCAGTAGTATAGCGGCAGGTAGGATGAACACTGAAGCTTTCTTT
CASSIAAGRMNTEAFF
>TRBJ1-2|-|TRBV5-1|-
TGCGCCAGCAGCTTGGCGGGGGGCTCTGGCTACACCTTC
CASSLAGGSGYTF
>TRBJ2-7|-|TRBV6-2/TRBV6-3|many
TGTGCCAGCAGCCCAAACCGACTAGAATACGAGCAGTACTTC
CASSPNRLEYEQYF
>TRBJ1-2|-|TRBV5-1|-
TGCGCCAGCAGCCCTAATACCGGGGGTGGCTATGGCTACACCTTC
CASSPNTGGGYGYTF
>TRBJ2-7|TRBD2|TRBV19|-
TGTGCCAGTAGTAGAGGTGGGACTAGCGGGAGCTACGAGCAGTACTTC
CASSRGGTSGSYEQYF
>TRBJ2-7|-|TRBV21-1|-
TGTGCCAGCCGGACAGGGGGCGGTGAGTACTTC
CASRTGGGEYF
>TRBJ1-2|-|TRBV10-3|-
TGTGCCATCAGTGGGCAGGCCTTTAACTATGGCTACACCTTC
CAISGQAFNYGYTF
>TRBJ2-1|TRBD1|TRBV6-5|-
TGTGCCAGCAGTTACGGGGGACAGGAATACAATGAGCAGTTCTTC
CASSYGGQEYNEQFF
>TRBJ2-7|TRBD2|TRBV6-2/TRBV6-3|once
TGTGCCAGCAGTTCTTTGGGACTAGCGGGAACCTACGAGCAGTACTTC
CASSSLGLAGTYEQYF
>TRBJ2-3|TRBD2|TRBV7-3|-
TGTGCCAGCAGCTCCGCCCTAGCGGGAGGTACAGATACGCAGTATTTT
CASSSALAGGTDTQYF
>TRBJ2-1|-|TRBV7-9|-
TGTGCCAGCAGCCGGGACTGGGCTGAGCAGTTCTTC
CASSRDWAEQFF
>TRBJ1-2|TRBD1|TRBV5-1|-
TGCGCCAGCAGCACCGGGACAGTAAACTATGGCTACACCTTC
CASSTGTVNYGYTF
>TRBJ1-1|-|TRBV6-1|-
TGTGCCAGCAGTGAAGTAACAGGTTGGGTGCGCACTGAAGCTTTCTTT
CASSEVTGWVRTEAFF
>TRBJ2-2|TRBD1|TRBV7-8|-
TGTGCCAGCAGCCCCGGGACAGGGGGTAGCACCGGGGAGCTGTTTTTT
CASSPGTGGSTGELFF
>TRBJ2-7|TRBD2|TRBV30|once
TGTGCCTGGAGGCCACTAGCGGGAAGTATGGGCGAGCAGTACTTC
CAWRPLAGSMGEQYF
>TRBJ1-5|-|TRBV6-5|few
TGTGCCAGCAGTTACCGTGGGGGGAATCAGCCCCAGCATTTT
CASSYRGGNQPQHF
>TRBJ1-4|-|TRBV28|-
TGTGCCAGCAGTTTTTTAGGGGCTAATGAAAAACTGTTTTTT
CASSFLGANEKLFF
>TRBJ1-6|-|TRBV11-2|-
TGTGCCAGCAGCTTATCAGGGTCCTCTACACCCCTCCACTTT
CASSLSGSSTPLHF
>TRBJ2-3|-|TRBV6-5|-
TGTGCCAGCAGCCAAGTTTTAGTTGATACGCAGTATTTT
CASSQVLVDTQYF
>TRBJ1-5|TRBD1|TRBV7-8|many
TGTGCCAGCAGCTTACCGGACAGGGCGGGGGATCAGCCCCAGCATTTT
CASSLPDRAGDQPQHF
>TRBJ1-1|-|TRBV19|-
TGTGCCAGTAGTATGGCCGCCCAGGGATACACTGAAGCTTTCTTT
CASSMAAQGYTEAFF
>TRBJ2-7|-|TRBV3-1/TRBV3-2|-
TGTGCCAGCAGCCAAGGCGGGGCCTACGAGCAGTACTTC
CASSQGGAYEQYF
>TRBJ1-4|-|TRBV28|-
TGTGCCAGCAACGGGCAGGGAAGTCTGGAAGAAAAACTGTTTTTT
CASNGQGSLEEKLFF
>TRBJ2-5|-|TRBV14|-
TGTGCCAGCAGCCAAGGTGTTTTTGACTCAGAGACCCAGTACTTC
CASSQGVFDSETQYF
>TRBJ2-2|-|TRBV4-2|-
TGTGCCAGCAGCCAAGATACCCGCGGGGTGAACACCGGGGAGCTGTTTTTT
CASSQDTRGVNTGELFF
>TRBJ1-2|TRBD1|TRBV2|-
TGTGCCAGCAGGGAGGGACAGCTGTATGGCTACACCTTC
CASREGQLYGYTF
>TRBJ2-1|-|TRBV19|-
TGTGCCAGTAGTATCTTGACAGACTACAATGAGCAGTTCTTC
CASSILTDYNEQFF
>TRBJ2-2|-|TRBV7-9|-
TGTGCCAGCAGCACTAGGCGGGACGCTGTCACCGGGGAGCTGTTTTTT
CASSTRRDAVTGELFF
>TRBJ1-2|TRBD1|TRBV5-1|-
TGCGCCAGCAGCTTGGGGGGACAGGGGAACTATGGCTACACCTTC
CASSLGGQGNYGYTF
>TRBJ1-5|-|TRBV18|-
TGTGCCAGCTCACCTAGGACAGATAGCAATCAGCCCCAGCATTTT
CASSPRTDSNQPQHF
>TRBJ1-5|-|TRBV24-1|few
TGTGCCATAAGGACAGTCGATGGCAATCAGCCCCAGCATTTT
CAIRTVDGNQPQHF
>TRBJ2-5|TRBD2|TRBV5-4|-
TGTGCCAGCAGCTTAGCGGGGGGGACCCAAGAGACCCAGTACTTC
CASSLAGGTQETQYF
>TRBJ1-1|TRBD1|TRBV4-1|-
TGCGCCAGCAGCCTGTTAGGGACAGGGGATTCTGAAGCTTTCTTT
CASSLLGTGDSEAFF
>TRBJ2-7|-|TRBV7-9|-
TGTGCCAGCAGCTTAGATCTAGACCCCTACGAGCAGTACTTC
CASSLDLDPYEQYF
>TRBJ1-2|TRBD1|TRBV5-6|few
TGTGCCAGCAGCTTGCCCCAGGGACAGGCATATGGCTACACCTTC
CASSLPQGQAYGYTF
>TRBJ2-7|-|TRBV5-4|-
TGTGCCAGCAGCCCTGACAACTCCTACGAGCAGTACTTC
CASSPDNSYEQYF
>TRBJ2-5|-|TRBV11-2|once
TGTGCCAGCAGCTTAGATTCTGGAGGGGAAGGGACCCAGTACTTC
CASSLDSGGEGTQYF
>TRBJ1-2|-|TRBV7-9|-
TGTGCCAGCAGCTTAGAGGGCAGGGGCTATGGCTACACCTTC
CASSLEGRGYGYTF
>TRBJ1-4|-|TRBV5-6|few
TGTGCCAGCAGCTTGGGCACCCCCGGTAATGAAAAACTGTTTTTT
CASSLGTPGNEKLFF
>TRBJ1-2|TRBD1|TRBV27|-
TGTGCCAGCAAGGCACAGGGGAACTATGGCTACACCTTC
CASKAQGNYGYTF
>TRBJ1-2|TRBD1|TRBV18|-
TGTGCCAGCTCACCGGTCAGGGGACAGGGCTACACCTTC
CASSPVRGQGYTF
>TRBJ2-7|TRBD2|TRBV13|-
TGTGCCAGCAGCGCAGGGGGTTGGACTAGCGGAGCTACTCAGCAGTACTTC
CASSAGGWTSGATQQYF
>TRBJ2-6|-|TRBV6-5|-
TGTGCCAGGGGGCGCGTGTCTGGGGCCAACGTCCTGACTTTC
CARGRVSGANVLTF
>TRBJ2-1|TRBD2|TRBV28|-
TGTGCCAGCAGTTTGGCTAGCGGGGGGCGAAATGAGCAGTTCTTC
CASSLASGGRNEQFF
>TRBJ2-3|TRBD2|TRBV13|-
TGTGCCAGCAGCTCCCATAGCGGGAGGGCCCTCGGAAACACAGATACGCAGTATTTT
CASSSHSGRALGNTDTQYF
>TRBJ2-2|TRBD2|TRBV6-5|-
TGCGCCGCGGCGGGGGAGAACACCGGGGAGCTGTTTTTT
CAAAGENTGELFF
>TRBJ2-3|-|TRBV7-9|-
TGTGCCAGCAGCCCACCTATCGCGGGGACAGATACGCAGTATTTT
CASSPPIAGTDTQYF
>TRBJ2-2|-|TRBV18|-
TGTGCCAGCTCACCCGGCGGGGAGCTGTTTTTT
CASSPGGELFF
>TRBJ2-7|TRBD1|TRBV25-1|-
TGTGCCAGCCGCTCGGGACAGTCCTACGAGCAGTACTTC
CASRSGQSYEQYF
>TRBJ1-2|TRBD1|TRBV11-2|-
TGTGCCAGCAGCATGGACAGGACTTATGGCTACACCTTC
CASSMDRTYGYTF
>TRBJ1-3|-|TRBV19|-
TGTGCCAGTAGTGCAAAGGGGATATTTGGAAACACCATATATTTT
CASSAKGIFGNTIYF
>TRBJ1-1|-|TRBV3-1/TRBV3-2|-
TGTGCCAGCAGCCAAGATTTAGTGAACACTGAAGCTTTCTTT
CASSQDLVNTEAFF
>TRBJ2-2|-|TRBV6-4|-
TGTGCCAGCAGTGCAAAGCCCAACACCGGGGAGCTGTTTTTT
CASSAKPNTGELFF